This T cell receptor (beta chain) is from a study of blood T cell repertoires in COVID-19. Study as a whole: Collection of acute and convalescent COVID-19 samples took place in the United States, Italy and Spain. PBMCs, B-cell-depleted T cells, or T cells provided the cDNA or gDNA that made up the material.

Authors' analysis steps: Amplified reference gene primers provided the basis for estimating nucleated cell counts. The data were produced by immunoSEQ multiplex PCR, yet TCRdb's version contains in-frame clones alone and is incomplete. The V and J calls and clone size were taken over from that table, and D and trimming were inferred from the DNA. The sample lists roughly 150,000 clones; about 86% were seen once. V lost 5 bases and J 5 bases, leaving 19 bases between the germline ends. The CDR3 spans 15 residues. The germline gives CDR1 MDHEN, CDR2 SYDVKM. Input material: peripheral blood. The receptor comes from a woman of 80 years or more with acute or convalescent COVID-19. The V and J genes are TRBV28 and TRBJ2-7; a possible D gene is TRBD2 (6 bases). The CDR3 bases are TGTGCCAGCAGTAGAATAGCGGCCCACCGGGACGAGCAGTACTTC. It yields the protein CASSRIAAHRDEQYF.